Following are 20 T cell receptor beta chains from one sample sequenced in a study of blood T cells in healthy people across ages. Together with a sample-barcoded 5' primer, a J-beta primer mix was included in a second PCR lasting roughly 6 to 12 cycles. TCRdb reanalysed the 5' RACE reads using MiXCR and keeps one entry per CDR3 protein. The sample holds about 1.1 million distinct CDR3 sequences, approximately 38% seen once. Sequenced input: blood. These receptors came from a man aged 18 to 29 in good health.

As concerns this clonotype: One end of the junction is discordant with germline, which a read error may explain. The chain combines TRBV12-3 or TRBV12-4 with TRBJ2-2; D is perhaps TRBD2 (6 bases). The CDR3 loop spans 15 amino acids. The CDR3 spells CVSSLGGSNTGELFF. The CDR3 coding sequence is TGTGTCAGCAGTTTGGGGGGTTCGAACACCGGGGAGCTGTTTTTT.

The chain carries TRBV4-3 and TRBJ2-3, with TRBD2 as a possible D gene (7 bases). This CDR3 comprises 16 residues. V was shortened by 1 base and J by 2 bases, with 13 bases between the two germline ends. The V gene's germline CDR1 is LGHNA and CDR2 YSLEER. CDR3 nucleotides: TGCGCCAGCAGCCAAGTGTACGGGGGGCTCACAGATACGCAGTATTTT. It is translated as CASSQVYGGLTDTQYF.

The CDR3 nucleotides read TGTGCCAGCAGGAAGTCAGGGACTAGCCCAAACCCTCATAAGGGCAATCAGCCCCAGCATTTT. Protein sequence: CASRKSGTSPNPHKGNQPQHF. The rearrangement joins TRBV2 to TRBJ1-5; perhaps TRBD1 as D (5 bases). CDR1 and CDR2 (germline): SNHLY, FYNNEI. V shed 6 bases and J shed 2 bases, with 32 bases lying between them. This CDR3 is built from 21 residues.

J is TRBJ1-6 and V is TRBV5-1; no definite D call. Trimming removed 0 bases from V and 0 bases from J, with 7 bases in between. Germline loops: CDR1 SGHRS, CDR2 YFSETQ. The CDR3 is 16 amino acids. CDR3 nucleotides: TGCGCCAGCAGCTTGGACGGACTCTCCTATAATTCACCCCTCCACTTT. It is translated as CASSLDGLSYNSPLHF.

Turning to this clonotype: A much larger clone is a single base away; this may be a read error. This chain joins TRBV4-3 and TRBJ1-2; D is unclear. Per germline, CDR1 LGHNA and CDR2 YSLEER. The CDR3 has 14 amino acids. Trimming pared 0 bases from V and 7 bases from J, leaving 12 bases between. CDR3 bases: TGCGCCAGCAGCCAAGATTTAAGGGCTACTGGCTACACCTTC. This codes for CASSQDLRATGYTF.

The gene calls are TRBV3-1 and TRBJ1-1; D ambiguous. Trimming shortened V by 1 base and J by 5 bases, and 5 bases separated the two germline ends. The CDR3 is made up of 12 amino acids. CDR1 and CDR2 from the germline V gene are LGHDT and YNNKEL (reference sequence). The CDR3 DNA reads TGTGCCAGCAGCCAAGTGACGACTGAAGCTTTCTTT. It specifies CASSQVTTEAFF.

The sample holds a few counts of this clonotype. The chain links TRBV13 to TRBJ2-7; 10 nucleotides line up with TRBD1. Germline CDR1 and CDR2: PRHDT and FYEKMQ (reference sequence). With 5 bases clipped from V and 4 bases from J, the junction kept 11 bases outside the gene matches. The CDR3 has 16 amino acids. In nucleotides, the CDR3 is TGTGCCAGCAGCCAACCGGGACAGGGGATCTCGTACGAGCAGTACTTC. It specifies CASSQPGQGISYEQYF.

The table lists this clonotype with a few counts. The chain joins TRBV29-1 to TRBJ2-7; no definite D call. This CDR3 spans 12 amino acids. Per germline, CDR1 SQVTM and CDR2 ANQGSEA. Between the trimmed V and J ends, which lost 0 bases and 3 bases, there was a span of 6 bases. DNA of the CDR3: TGCAGCGTTGAAGAGAAGGACTACGAGCAGTACTTC. Protein product: CSVEEKDYEQYF.

This clonotype occurred many times. The chain employs TRBV6-4 and TRBJ2-1; 7 nucleotides agree with TRBD2. The CDR3 runs 13 residues. V was clipped by 6 bases and J by 6 bases; unmatched bases: 5. Germline V gene data show CDR1 as MRHNA and CDR2 as SNTAGT. As DNA, the CDR3 is TGTGCCAGCAGCGAGACTAGCCGCAATGAGCAGTTCTTC. This translates into CASSETSRNEQFF.

V is TRBV30 and J is TRBJ2-1; D is unresolved. The germline CDR1 and CDR2 sequences are GTSNPN and SVGIG (reference sequence). This CDR3 has 11 amino acids. Trimming stripped 1 base from V and 7 bases from J, with 5 bases between. This chain's CDR3 is CAWSGYNEQFF. The CDR3 nucleotides read TGTGCCTGGAGTGGCTATAATGAGCAGTTCTTC.

As regards this clonotype: The junction departs from the called germline gene at one end, perhaps through a read error. The V and J genes are TRBV12-3 or TRBV12-4 and TRBJ2-5; no definite D call. The CDR3 sequence is 12 residues long. CDR3 sequence (DNA): TGTGCCAGCAGTTTAGGCCAAGAGACCCATTACTTC. It encodes CASSLGQETHYF.

CDR3 loop: CASSLTLGAWSTDTQYF. The DNA for the CDR3 is TGTGCCAGCAGTTTAACCCTCGGGGCTTGGAGCACAGATACGCAGTATTTT. The J gene is TRBJ2-3, the V gene TRBV27; D is possibly TRBD1 or TRBD2 (5 bases each). CDR3 length: 17 residues. The V gene lost 2 bases and the J gene lost 0 bases, with 15 bases spanning the gap. From germline, CDR1 is MNHEY and CDR2 SMNVEV (reference sequence).

J is TRBJ2-1 and V is TRBV29-1; D unclear. Near its end, the DNA agrees better with TRBJ2-7, so the J call may be wrong. This CDR3 region has 14 residues. CDR1 is SQVTM and CDR2 is ANQGSEA in the germline V gene. This CDR3 reads CSVEESQVYNEQYF. As DNA, the CDR3 is TGCAGCGTTGAAGAGAGTCAGGTCTACAATGAGCAGTACTTC.

This rearrangement joins TRBV6-6 to TRBJ1-4; 9 bases agree with TRBD1. The CDR3 has 15 residues. With V trimmed by 4 bases and J by 8 bases, 8 bases remained unmatched. Germline assignment: CDR1 MNHNY and CDR2 SVGAGI (reference sequence). Here the CDR3 reads CASSSADRGGEKLFF. The DNA of the CDR3 is TGTGCCAGCAGTTCCGCGGACAGGGGAGGGGAAAAACTGTTTTTT.

The gene calls are TRBV7-9 and TRBJ2-3, with D possibly being TRBD2 (5 bases). Germline V gene data show CDR1 as SEHNR and CDR2 as FQNEAQ (reference sequence). Between the trimmed V and J ends, which lost 7 bases and 0 bases, there was a span of 23 bases. This CDR3 spans 18 amino acids. The CDR3 bases are TGTGCCAGCATCCCAAGGAGGTTAGACACCGTTAGCACAGATACGCAGTATTTT. Translated: CASIPRRLDTVSTDTQYF.

This clonotype appeared a single time. CDR3 region: CATSRHNTGELFF. CDR3 coding DNA: TGTGCCACCAGTCGACACAACACCGGGGAGCTGTTTTTT. V and J are TRBV24-1 and TRBJ2-2; D is unresolved. This CDR3 comprises 13 residues. V lost 6 bases and J 2 bases, leaving 6 bases between the germline ends. Per germline, CDR1 KGHDR and CDR2 SFDVKD.

The chain recombines TRBV9 with TRBJ2-3; D unclear. Germline V gene lookup returns CDR1 SGDLS and CDR2 YYNGEE. The germline V and J ends were trimmed by 1 base and 2 bases, with 8 bases remaining between them. The CDR3 loop spans 14 amino acids. This chain's CDR3 is CASSVLEFTDTQYF. Written as DNA, the CDR3 is TGTGCCAGCAGCGTATTGGAGTTCACAGATACGCAGTATTTT.

This clonotype came up many times. This chain joins TRBV4-3 and TRBJ2-1, with TRBD2 matching over 11 bases. Germline V gene lookup returns CDR1 LGHNA and CDR2 YSLEER. Trimming removed 1 base from V and 4 bases from J; junction bases left unmatched: 9. The CDR3 totals 18 residues. CDR3 region: CASSQGKRLAGIYNEQFF. The CDR3 region has the DNA TGCGCCAGCAGCCAAGGGAAAAGACTAGCGGGGATATACAATGAGCAGTTCTTC.

The V gene is TRBV4-2, the J gene TRBJ2-2; 7 bases align to TRBD2. Germline assignment: CDR1 LGHNA and CDR2 YNFKEQ. The CDR3 loop spans 15 amino acids. The J segment lost 4 bases and the V segment lost 3 bases, leaving 5 bases of the junction unmatched. CDR3 bases: TGTGCCAGCAGCCAGAGGGGACTATCCACCGGGGAGCTGTTTTTT. It is translated as CASSQRGLSTGELFF.

The chain couples TRBV29-1 to TRBJ2-2; D unclear. In germline, CDR1 is SQVTM, CDR2 ANQGSEA. The CDR3 totals 14 residues. V was shortened by 1 base and J by 3 bases, with 9 bases between the two germline ends. This chain's CDR3 is CSVEAPVDTGELFF. The CDR3 DNA is TGCAGCGTTGAAGCCCCGGTTGACACCGGGGAGCTGTTTTTT.